These T cell receptor beta chains were read from a single sample in a study of T cell repertoires in cytomegalovirus infection. From the reads, TCRdb called clonotypes with MiXCR, one entry per CDR3 protein. The sample records a few hundred thousand distinct CDR3 sequences, about 26% being singletons. The sample was PBMCs. These receptors were taken from a human donor in good health (CMV status not recorded). Some clones in this sample may be carry-over from other donors' samples. CDR3s include the opening cysteine and the closing phenylalanine or tryptophan. Each record gives: J gene, V gene, CDR3 protein.

>TRBJ2-7|TRBV7-9
CASSSARDRVDEQYF
>TRBJ2-3|TRBV7-8
CASSLGQLSTDTQYF
>TRBJ2-3|TRBV28
CASSFNGVDTQYF
>TRBJ1-2|TRBV19
CASQRTGSYGYTF
>TRBJ2-7|TRBV7-2
CASSSSGTGINEQYF
>TRBJ2-1|TRBV19
CASSTYGYEQFF
>TRBJ1-5|TRBV19
CASNGGGQPQHF
>TRBJ1-1|TRBV6-2/TRBV6-3
CASSLQGLYTEAFF
>TRBJ2-4|TRBV6-8
CVSSPMLAKNIQYF
>TRBJ1-1|TRBV27
CASSPRGAGGAGRGAFF
>TRBJ2-1|TRBV5-3
CASSLGQTSGRAANEQFF
>TRBJ1-5|TRBV19
CASKPGASNQPQHF
>TRBJ2-2|TRBV7-2
CASTPTGMGTGELFF
>TRBJ1-5|TRBV7-2
CASSLVGRGIQPQHF
>TRBJ2-1|TRBV11-3
CASSLGELAGINEQFF
>TRBJ2-6|TRBV4-3
CASSLDLAGVTLGANVLTF
>TRBJ2-3|TRBV7-2
CASSAGPPRRGDTQYF
>TRBJ1-5|TRBV23-1
CASSHGLRRAGWSNQPQHF
>TRBJ2-7|TRBV6-6
CASSVRGGQDEQYF
>TRBJ2-4|TRBV7-2
CASSPGGFLQAKNIQYF
>TRBJ2-6|TRBV6-1
CARGGYGANVLTF
>TRBJ2-7|TRBV28
CASSQTSPSYEQYF
>TRBJ2-3|TRBV7-9
CASSYPGTDTQYF
>TRBJ1-2|TRBV5-1
CASSSGDSNYGYTF
>TRBJ1-1|TRBV11-1
CASSSSGGTMNTEAFF
>TRBJ2-3|TRBV6-1
CASSITRLDTQYF
>TRBJ1-1|TRBV12-3/TRBV12-4
CASIGENTEAFF
>TRBJ2-1|TRBV29-1
CSVVRGAYNEQFF
>TRBJ2-7|TRBV28
CASSLGEGEQYF
>TRBJ1-5|TRBV7-2
CASSLAGRSQPQHF
>TRBJ1-6|TRBV7-2
CASSSGTGAQYNSPLHF
>TRBJ1-1|TRBV6-5
CASSYDPYGNTEAFF
>TRBJ2-1|TRBV19
CASSRDYSYNEQFF
>TRBJ1-1|TRBV6-2/TRBV6-3
CASRYRAIGNTEAFF
>TRBJ1-6|TRBV3-1
CASSLNRDRYSPLHF
>TRBJ2-1|TRBV6-1
CASSGAWNNEQFF
>TRBJ1-1|TRBV19
CASSIVRDRGEDTEAFF
>TRBJ2-2|TRBV7-9
CASSSTTRDTGELFF
>TRBJ2-3|TRBV20-1
CSAMREGTDTQYF
>TRBJ2-1|TRBV28
CASRRGAINEQFF
>TRBJ2-1|TRBV11-2
CASSSVVLAGLSSYNEQFF
>TRBJ2-3|TRBV12-5
CASGRGQGSSDTQYF
>TRBJ2-7|TRBV6-1
CASDIGLPGEQYF
>TRBJ2-3|TRBV7-6
CASSSRLAGRRTDTQYF
>TRBJ2-3|TRBV2
CASSDRTGAFTDTQYF
>TRBJ2-1|TRBV6-1
CASSPGNYNEQFF
>TRBJ2-1|TRBV19
CASSRARTSGGNEQFF
>TRBJ2-5|TRBV7-7
CASSPTGGRETQYF
>TRBJ2-3|TRBV7-2
CASTRGSDTQYF
>TRBJ2-4|TRBV7-2
CASSLGRDLAKNIQYF
>TRBJ2-1|TRBV28
CASSLYEGVYNEQFF
>TRBJ2-1|TRBV10-3
CAISELPSAYNEQFF
>TRBJ1-1|TRBV27
CASSLPSTGTVTEAFF
>TRBJ1-2|TRBV12-3/TRBV12-4
CASSLLGGEYGYTF
>TRBJ1-1|TRBV2
CASTSWAGGTEAFF